The 23 T cell receptor beta chains in this list originate from one sample, sequenced in a study of CD8+ T cells in alopecia areata. Treatment noted: oral pan-JAK inhibitor, 5-10 mg twice daily. Extracted from the samples, RNA was reverse transcribed into cDNA to serve as the sequencing template. Using immunoSEQ multiplex PCR, the repertoire was profiled, and TCRdb retains in-frame clones only, with some absent. Altogether tens of thousands of clones are present, about 43% being singletons, with the ten largest covering around 21%. Sequencing used CD8+ T cells sorted from blood, obtained at approximately week 36, from a patient treated with tofacitinib. The origin of the receptors is a human donor with alopecia areata.

The genes are TRBV9 and TRBJ2-7; 9 bases line up with TRBD1. Germline V lookup: CDR1 SGDLS, CDR2 YYNGEE. V dropped 2 bases and J dropped 3; count of bases not matched to a gene: 6. The length of the CDR3 is 15 residues. The CDR3 is CASSVFAGQGYEQYF. CDR3 DNA: TGTGCCAGCAGCGTTTTTGCGGGACAGGGCTACGAGCAGTACTTC.

This clone was counted a few times. The chain carries TRBV29-1 and TRBJ2-6; D is possibly TRBD1 or TRBD2 (5 bases each). The CDR3 has 16 amino acids. V shed 7 bases and J shed 0 bases, with 16 bases lying between them. Germline V gene sequence: CDR1 SQVTM, CDR2 ANQGSEA. The CDR3 region has the DNA TGCAGCGCCCGGGACCCCCAACGCTCTGGGGCCAACGTCCTGACTTTC. Translation: CSARDPQRSGANVLTF.

The chain is built from TRBV4-2 and TRBJ1-1; D is unresolved. With 4 bases removed from V and 0 bases from J, the gap between germline ends came to 3 bases. The CDR3 totals 12 residues. The germline gives CDR1 LGHNA, CDR2 YNFKEQ. As DNA, the CDR3 is TGTGCCAGCAGCCCAATGAACACTGAAGCTTTCTTT. Encoded protein: CASSPMNTEAFF.

V usage is TRBV29-1 and J usage is TRBJ1-2; TRBD1 matches 7 bases. This CDR3 is 15 amino acids long. The germline gives CDR1 SQVTM, CDR2 ANQGSEA. Trimming cost V 8 bases and J 6 bases; bases outside gene matches: 18. This chain's CDR3 is CSIGGPRQGLDGYTF. The CDR3 DNA sequence: TGCAGCATCGGGGGACCCAGACAGGGTCTCGATGGCTACACCTTC.

This chain links TRBV29-1 with TRBJ2-2; D remains ambiguous. The CDR3 has 13 residues. Deletions cut 4 bases from V and 8 bases from J, with 14 bases between. Germline V gene data show CDR1 as SQVTM and CDR2 as ANQGSEA. CDR3 coding DNA: TGCAGCGTTGTTGGCCTTTTGACTGGGGAGCTGTTTTTT. It specifies CSVVGLLTGELFF.

The chain uses TRBV10-3 and TRBJ1-5, with 9 bases lining up with TRBD1. The CDR3 runs to 15 residues. Unmatched junction bases numbered 6, after V lost 6 bases and J lost 3 bases. Germline V gene lookup returns CDR1 ENHRY and CDR2 SYGVKD. The CDR3 reads CAIRQGQGDNQPQHF. CDR3 bases: TGTGCCATCAGACAGGGACAGGGTGACAATCAGCCCCAGCATTTT.

The gene calls are TRBV4-3 and TRBJ2-4; the D is unclear. The germline V gene encodes CDR1 LGHNA and CDR2 YSLEER. Trimming cost V 1 base and J 4 bases, with 11 bases left between them. CDR3 size: 15 residues. CDR3 amino acids: CASSQGSDGKNIQYF. The CDR3 nucleotides read TGCGCCAGCAGCCAAGGGTCGGACGGGAAAAACATTCAGTACTTC.

The chain recombines TRBV5-1 with TRBJ2-7; 7 bases are shared with TRBD1. V shed 0 bases and J 6 bases; nucleotides not matched to a gene: 3. Per germline, CDR1 SGHRS and CDR2 YFSETQ. This CDR3 contains 13 residues. The CDR3 DNA sequence: TGCGCCAGCAGCTTGGGACAGGGCTTCGAGCAGTACTTC. It is translated as CASSLGQGFEQYF. The complete variable domain, with remaining parts taken from reference TRBV5-1 and TRBJ2-7, reads KAGVTQTPRYLIKTRGQQVTLSCSPISGHRSVSWYQQTPGQGLQFLFEYFSETQRNKGNFPGRFSGRQFSNSRSEMNVSTLELGDSALYLCASSLGQGFEQYFGPGTRLTVT.

J is TRBJ2-7 and V is TRBV7-2; no reliable D call. The CDR3 contains 14 residues. Trimming removed 5 bases from V and 9 bases from J, with 20 bases in between. CDR1 and CDR2 (germline): SGHTA, FQGNSA. Here the CDR3 DNA reads TGTGCCAGCAGCCCCTATTACTCACCGATCGGGCAGTACTTC. This translates into CASSPYYSPIGQYF. The whole variable domain, remainder taken from reference TRBV7-2 and TRBJ2-7, is GAGVSQSPSNKVTEKGKDVELRCDPISGHTALYWYRQSLGQGLEFLIYFQGNSAPDKSGLPSDRFSAERTGGSVSTLTIQRTQQEDSAVYLCASSPYYSPIGQYFGPGTRLTVT.

The chain recombines TRBV4-1 with TRBJ1-5; D call uncertain. The CDR3 has 15 residues. The V end was cut by 0 bases, the J end by 7 bases, with 13 bases between. Germline CDR1 MGHRA, CDR2 YSYEKL. CDR3 region: CASSQDRGMGQPQHF. The CDR3 nucleotides read TGCGCCAGCAGCCAAGATCGCGGAATGGGGCAGCCCCAGCATTTT.

This chain connects TRBV4-2 to TRBJ1-2, with 7 positions matching TRBD1. The CDR3 sequence is 17 residues long. J was trimmed by 5 bases and V by 0 bases; bases with no gene match: 12. Germline values: CDR1 LGHNA, CDR2 YNFKEQ. The CDR3 reads CASSQDLGQPSYYGYTF. The DNA of the CDR3 is TGTGCCAGCAGCCAAGATCTGGGACAGCCTTCCTATTATGGCTACACCTTC.

The rearrangement joins TRBV6-4 to TRBJ2-1; 9 nucleotides align to TRBD2. This CDR3 is built from 15 residues. With 3 bases clipped from V and 0 bases from J, the junction kept 0 bases outside the gene matches. CDR1 is MRHNA and CDR2 is SNTAGT in the germline V gene. CDR3 residues: CASSEREGSYNEQFF. CDR3 nucleotide sequence: TGTGCCAGCAGTGAGCGGGAGGGCTCCTACAATGAGCAGTTCTTC.

The V call is TRBV15, the J call TRBJ2-3, with 9 bases matching TRBD1. Germline CDR1 LNHNV, CDR2 YYDKDF (reference sequence). Trimming at V came to 3 bases and at J to 7 bases, leaving 5 bases not matched to a gene. The CDR3 is 14 amino acids. The CDR3 sequence is CATSRDRGLNTQYF. Written as DNA, the CDR3 is TGTGCCACCAGCAGGGACAGGGGACTAAATACGCAGTATTTT.

A few counts support this clone. The V and J genes are TRBV7-2 and TRBJ1-5; maybe TRBD1 (5 bases). The V end lost 2 bases, the J end lost 6 bases, and 11 bases lay between the germline ends. The CDR3 extends over 14 amino acids. Germline V gives CDR1 SGHTA, CDR2 FQGNSA. The CDR3 spells CASSLPGTGQPQHF. CDR3 nucleotide sequence: TGTGCCAGCAGCTTACCAGGGACGGGTCAGCCCCAGCATTTT.

This clone was recorded a few times. This chain joins TRBV7-9 and TRBJ2-7, with D perhaps TRBD2 (5 bases). There are 12 residues in the CDR3. V lost 5 bases to trimming and J lost 9 bases, with 14 bases between them. Germline CDR1 is SEHNR and CDR2 is FQNEAQ (reference sequence). The CDR3 protein is CASSAGPEGQYF. The CDR3 coding sequence is TGTGCCAGCAGCGCGGGCCCAGAGGGGCAGTACTTC.

The DNA for the CDR3 is TGTGCCAGCGTGGAAGGGGATGGCTACACCTTC. This gives the protein CASVEGDGYTF. The chain is built from TRBV6-1 and TRBJ1-2, with a weak D call TRBD1 (5 bases). Between the trimmed V and J ends, which lost 8 bases and 6 bases, there was a span of 10 bases. The CDR3 has 11 residues. Germline lookup yields CDR1 MNHNS and CDR2 SASEGT.

This clone was found a few times. This chain joins TRBV29-1 and TRBJ2-1; the D call may be TRBD1 or TRBD2 (5 bases each). Trimming took off 0 bases at V and 8 bases at J, with 17 bases between the two ends. Looked up from germline, CDR1 is SQVTM and CDR2 is ANQGSEA. CDR3 length: 15 residues. The CDR3 is CSVEDEALGVYEQFF. The CDR3 coding sequence is TGCAGCGTTGAAGATGAAGCCCTGGGGGTCTATGAGCAGTTCTTC.

V usage is TRBV6-6 and J usage is TRBJ2-3; no clear D gene. The germline gives CDR1 MNHNY, CDR2 SVGAGI (reference sequence). The CDR3 sequence is 11 residues long. Between the trimmed V and J ends, which lost 6 bases and 2 bases, there was a span of 3 bases. As DNA, the CDR3 is TGTGCCAGCAGAGACACAGATACGCAGTATTTT. This codes for CASRDTDTQYF.

V gene TRBV30 combines with J gene TRBJ2-5; 10 bases match TRBD2. This CDR3 comprises 16 residues. V shed 1 base, J shed 0 bases, and the junction held 5 bases outside the gene matches. The V gene's germline CDR1 is GTSNPN and CDR2 SVGIG (reference sequence). CDR3 sequence reads: CAWSDRLAGYQETQYF. The CDR3 region has the DNA TGTGCCTGGAGTGATAGACTAGCGGGCTACCAAGAGACCCAGTACTTC.

The chain recombines TRBV20-1 with TRBJ1-1; TRBD1 aligns across 7 bases. The V gene's germline CDR1 is DFQATT and CDR2 SNEGSKA (reference sequence). CDR3 length equals 9 residues. CDR3 nucleotides: TGCAGCAGGGGGACTGAAGCTTTCTTT. This gives the protein CSRGTEAFF.

The chain carries TRBV30 and TRBJ1-1; D is uncertain. The CDR3 length is 11 residues. V lost 0 bases and J lost 8, with 7 bases in between. Germline CDR1 and CDR2: GTSNPN and SVGIG (reference sequence). The chain's CDR3 is CAWSVSWEAFF. DNA of the CDR3: TGTGCCTGGAGTGTTTCATGGGAAGCTTTCTTT. The full variable domain, in which reference TRBV30 and TRBJ1-1 provide the parts outside the CDR3, is SQTIHQWPATLVQPVGSPLSLECTVEGTSNPNLYWYRQAAGRGLQLLFYSVGIGQISSEVPQNLSASRPQDRQFILSSKKLLLSDSGFYLCAWSVSWEAFFGQGTRLTVV.

In its sample, this clone was seen a few times. The chain couples TRBV7-9 to TRBJ1-2, with a possible D match to TRBD1 (6 bases). Germline values: CDR1 SEHNR, CDR2 FQNEAQ (reference sequence). V lost 1 base and J lost 0, with 9 bases in between. The CDR3 covers 15 residues. In nucleotides, the CDR3 is TGTGCCAGCAGCTTAGAGGGGGGAGCTAACTATGGCTACACCTTC. The encoded protein is CASSLEGGANYGYTF.

This chain links TRBV9 with TRBJ2-7; D possibly uses TRBD1 or TRBD2 (5 bases each). The CDR3 is 12 amino acids. The V end lost 4 bases, the J end lost 5 bases, and 10 bases lay between the germline ends. Germline lookup yields CDR1 SGDLS and CDR2 YYNGEE. The CDR3 DNA is TGTGCCAGCAGCACTTGGGACCACGAGCAGTACTTC. This encodes CASSTWDHEQYF.